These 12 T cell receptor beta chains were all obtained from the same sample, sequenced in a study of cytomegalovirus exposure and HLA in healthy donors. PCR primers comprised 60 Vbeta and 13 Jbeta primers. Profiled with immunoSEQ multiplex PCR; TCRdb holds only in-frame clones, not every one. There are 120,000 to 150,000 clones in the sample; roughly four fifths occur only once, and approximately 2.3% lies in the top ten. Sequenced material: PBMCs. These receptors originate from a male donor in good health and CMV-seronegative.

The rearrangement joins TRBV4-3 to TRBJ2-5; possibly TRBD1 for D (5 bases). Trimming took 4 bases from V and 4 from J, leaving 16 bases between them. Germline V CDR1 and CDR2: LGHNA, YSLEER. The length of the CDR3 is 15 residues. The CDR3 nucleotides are TGCGCCAGCAGCCCCGTCCTAGGGGCCTCAGAGACCCAGTACTTC. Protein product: CASSPVLGASETQYF.

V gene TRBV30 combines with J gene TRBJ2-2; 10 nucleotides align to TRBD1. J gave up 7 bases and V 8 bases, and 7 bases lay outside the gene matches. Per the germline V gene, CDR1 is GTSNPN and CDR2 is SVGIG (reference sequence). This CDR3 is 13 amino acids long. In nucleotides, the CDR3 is TGTGCCGTCGACAGGGGGCTTGTCGGGGAGCTGTTTTTT. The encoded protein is CAVDRGLVGELFF.

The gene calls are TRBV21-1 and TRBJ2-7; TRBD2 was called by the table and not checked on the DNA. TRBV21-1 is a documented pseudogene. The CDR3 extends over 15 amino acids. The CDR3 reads CASSKSSRLSYEQYF. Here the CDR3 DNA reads TGTGCCAGCAGCAAATCTAGCCGCCTTTCCTACGAGCAGTACTTC.

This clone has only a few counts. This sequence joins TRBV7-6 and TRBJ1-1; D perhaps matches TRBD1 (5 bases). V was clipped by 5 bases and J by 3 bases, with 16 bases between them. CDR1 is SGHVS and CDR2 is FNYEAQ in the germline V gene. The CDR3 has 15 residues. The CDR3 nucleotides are TGTGCCAGCAGCCCGAAGACAGCGCCTTACACTGAAGCTTTCTTT. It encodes CASSPKTAPYTEAFF.

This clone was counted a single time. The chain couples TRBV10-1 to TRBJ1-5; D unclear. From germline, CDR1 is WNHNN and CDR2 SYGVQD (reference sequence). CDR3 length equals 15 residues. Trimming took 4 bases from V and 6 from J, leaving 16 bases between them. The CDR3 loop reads CASSVLRRSGQPQHF. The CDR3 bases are TGCGCCAGCAGTGTACTACGGCGAAGTGGTCAGCCCCAGCATTTT.

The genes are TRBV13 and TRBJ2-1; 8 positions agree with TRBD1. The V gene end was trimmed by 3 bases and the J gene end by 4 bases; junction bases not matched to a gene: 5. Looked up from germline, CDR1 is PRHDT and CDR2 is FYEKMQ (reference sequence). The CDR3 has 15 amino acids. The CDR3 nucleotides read TGTGCCAGCAGCTTCACGGGACAGGAATACAATGAGCAGTTCTTC. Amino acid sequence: CASSFTGQEYNEQFF.

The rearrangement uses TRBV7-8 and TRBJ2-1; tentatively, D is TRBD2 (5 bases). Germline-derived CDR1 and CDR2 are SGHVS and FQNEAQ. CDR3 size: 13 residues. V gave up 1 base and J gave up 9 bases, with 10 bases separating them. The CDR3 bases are TGTGCCAGCAGCTTAGGACGGAGCGGTGAGCAGTTCTTC. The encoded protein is CASSLGRSGEQFF.

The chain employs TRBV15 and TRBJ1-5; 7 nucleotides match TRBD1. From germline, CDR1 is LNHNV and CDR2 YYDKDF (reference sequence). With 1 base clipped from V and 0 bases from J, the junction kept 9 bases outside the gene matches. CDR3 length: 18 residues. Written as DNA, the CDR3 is TGTGCCACCAGCAGAGTTGGAGGGGGCGACTATAGCAATCAGCCCCAGCATTTT. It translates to CATSRVGGGDYSNQPQHF.

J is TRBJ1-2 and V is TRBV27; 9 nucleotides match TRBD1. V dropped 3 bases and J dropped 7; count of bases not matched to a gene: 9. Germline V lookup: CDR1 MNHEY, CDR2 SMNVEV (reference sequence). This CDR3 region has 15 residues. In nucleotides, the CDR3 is TGTGCCAGCAGTTTCCTACAGGGGGCGGAGAGTGGCTACACCTTC. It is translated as CASSFLQGAESGYTF.

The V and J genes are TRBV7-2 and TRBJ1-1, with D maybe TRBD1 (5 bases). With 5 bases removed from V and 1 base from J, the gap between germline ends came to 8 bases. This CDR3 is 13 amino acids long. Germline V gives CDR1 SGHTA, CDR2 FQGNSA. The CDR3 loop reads CASSPQGNTEAFF. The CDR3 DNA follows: TGTGCCAGCAGCCCGCAGGGGAACACTGAAGCTTTCTTT.

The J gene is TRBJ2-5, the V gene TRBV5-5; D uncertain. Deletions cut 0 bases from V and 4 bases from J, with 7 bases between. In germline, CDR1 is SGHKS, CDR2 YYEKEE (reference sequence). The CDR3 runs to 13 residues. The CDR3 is CASSLGPGETQYF. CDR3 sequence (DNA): TGTGCCAGCAGCTTGGGCCCAGGAGAGACCCAGTACTTC.

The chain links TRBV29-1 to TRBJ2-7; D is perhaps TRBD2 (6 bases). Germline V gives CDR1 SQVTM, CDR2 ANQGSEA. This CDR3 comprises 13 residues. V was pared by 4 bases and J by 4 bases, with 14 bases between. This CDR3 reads CSVGLRGGYEQYF. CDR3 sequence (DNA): TGCAGCGTTGGATTGCGGGGAGGTTACGAGCAGTACTTC.